The TCR beta chain under discussion was sequenced for a study of spatial heterogeneity in lung cancer. Turning to the study itself: Mean representation of each unique TCR and UMI combination in the raw reads exceeded 9.5 occurrences.

A unique molecular identifier was attached to every TCR cDNA molecule. TCRdb used MiXCR to reprocess the 5' RACE reads, holding one entry per CDR3 protein. Of 5,000 to 6,500 distinct CDR3 sequences in the sample, 2.9% were seen once. This clonotype was seen a few times. Time point: sample taken at primary tumor resection. The cohort: 70 to 75 early-stage, untreated non-small cell lung cancer patients. Whole RNA obtained from tumor, nontumor lung or frozen PBMC underwent sequencing without sorting. The sample consisted of normal lung tissue next to the tumor, taken at surgery. The clonotype was recovered from a male donor with early-stage non-small cell lung cancer.

This CDR3 is CASSPGTGVANEKLFF. The DNA for the CDR3 is TGTGCCAGTAGTCCCGGGACAGGGGTTGCTAATGAAAAACTGTTTTTT. This chain uses TRBV19 with TRBJ1-4; TRBD1 aligns across 10 bases. CDR1 LNHDA and CDR2 SQIVND come from the germline V gene (reference sequence). V was clipped by 5 bases and J by 3 bases; unmatched bases: 6. The CDR3 contains 16 residues.